Following are 27 T cell receptor beta chains from one sample sequenced in a study of long-term antiretroviral therapy in people with HIV. This was the immunoSEQ v3.0 assay at survey level. Generated by immunoSEQ multiplex PCR, the TCRdb table keeps only in-frame clones and is missing some. The data contain 25,000 to 30,000 clones, over 90% of them singletons. Here the sequenced sample was unsorted PBMCs, taken approximately 6.3 years after starting antiretroviral therapy. The receptors here all came from a woman between 35 and 50 years old with HIV.

The chain has TRBV7-8 and TRBJ2-3, with a tentative D call TRBD1 (5 bases). Trimming took off 3 bases at V and 8 bases at J, with 18 bases between the two ends. The CDR3 totals 15 residues. Germline-derived CDR1 and CDR2 are SGHVS and FQNEAQ. The CDR3 is CASSLTASMVGTQYF. CDR3 sequence (DNA): TGTGCCAGCAGCTTGACAGCCTCCATGGTCGGTACGCAGTATTTT.

The rearrangement uses TRBV5-1 and TRBJ1-2; no definite D call. The CDR3 runs to 14 residues. Germline CDR1 is SGHRS and CDR2 is YFSETQ. Trimming stripped 4 bases from V and 4 bases from J, with 14 bases between. CDR3 bases: TGCGCCAGCAGCGACGCCCACCGCACCTATGGCTACACCTTC. It encodes CASSDAHRTYGYTF.

CDR3 coding DNA: TGTGCCAGCAGTTCCGGACAGGTGGGGGCCGGGGAGCTGTTTTTT. Translating gives CASSSGQVGAGELFF. The chain recombines TRBV28 with TRBJ2-2; 7 positions agree with TRBD1. The CDR3 runs to 15 residues. CDR1 MDHEN and CDR2 SYDVKM come from the germline V gene. Trimming cost V 4 bases and J 6 bases; bases outside gene matches: 8.

This chain uses TRBV5-5 with TRBJ2-7; D tentatively fits TRBD1 or TRBD2 (7 bases each). The V end was cut by 0 bases, the J end by 6 bases, with 13 bases between. Germline CDR1 reads SGHKS; CDR2 reads YYEKEE (reference sequence). The CDR3 consists of 14 residues. CDR3 in DNA: TGTGCCAGCAGCTTGGATGTCAGGGGGGGCGAGCAGTACTTC. It specifies CASSLDVRGGEQYF. The entire variable domain, with the rest obtained from reference TRBV5-5 and TRBJ2-7, is as follows: DAGVTQSPTHLIKTRGQQVTLRCSPISGHKSVSWYQQVLGQGPQFIFQYYEKEERGRGNFPDRFSARQFPNYSSELNVNALLLGDSALYLCASSLDVRGGEQYFGPGTRLTVT.

The V and J genes are TRBV7-2 and TRBJ2-7; D is ambiguous. The CDR3 has 12 amino acids. With 2 bases removed from V and 11 bases from J, the gap between germline ends came to 13 bases. Per germline, CDR1 SGHTA and CDR2 FQGNSA. In DNA, the CDR3 is TGTGCCAGCAGCTTAATGGACGGCGTTAAGTACTTC. This gives the protein CASSLMDGVKYF.

As to this clone: As the CDR3 is not closed by the conserved phenylalanine or tryptophan, this likely results from a read error. The chain couples TRBV6-1 to TRBJ1-3; D might be TRBD1 (6 bases). This CDR3 is built from 14 residues. Germline values: CDR1 MNHNS, CDR2 SASEGT. The V gene lost 6 bases and the J gene lost 6 bases, with 15 bases spanning the gap. The DNA for the CDR3 is TGTGCCAGCAGCCCCCCAGGGGACTTAAACACCATATATCTT. It yields the protein CASSPPGDLNTIYL.

The gene calls are TRBV19 and TRBJ2-7, with D maybe TRBD1 (6 bases). The CDR3 spans 16 residues. Trimming took 4 bases from V and 3 from J, leaving 19 bases between them. Germline CDR1 reads LNHDA; CDR2 reads SQIVND (reference sequence). The chain's CDR3 is CASSKKSRGGSYEQYF. The CDR3 region has the DNA TGTGCCAGTAGTAAAAAGTCGCGAGGGGGAAGCTACGAGCAGTACTTC.

The chain employs TRBV6-1 and TRBJ1-5; tentative D call: TRBD1 (6 bases). The V gene lost 2 bases and the J gene lost 1 base, with 12 bases spanning the gap. Per germline, CDR1 MNHNS and CDR2 SASEGT. This CDR3 has 16 amino acids. The CDR3 protein is CASSERQVMSNQPQHF. The CDR3 DNA is TGTGCCAGCAGTGAACGACAGGTTATGAGCAATCAGCCCCAGCATTTT.

The chain joins TRBV30 to TRBJ1-1; D uncertain. Between the trimmed V and J ends, which lost 0 bases and 1 base, there was a span of 6 bases. This CDR3 has 13 residues. Germline CDR1 reads GTSNPN; CDR2 reads SVGIG (reference sequence). The CDR3 sequence: CAWSVMANTEAFF. CDR3 DNA: TGTGCCTGGAGTGTAATGGCGAACACTGAAGCTTTCTTT.

CDR3 sequence reads: CASSQWDSGANVLTF. CDR3 coding DNA: TGTGCCAGCAGTCAGTGGGACTCTGGGGCCAACGTCCTGACTTTC. The rearrangement uses TRBV27 and TRBJ2-6; D not certain. Germline V gene sequence: CDR1 MNHEY, CDR2 SMNVEV (reference sequence). The V end was cut by 5 bases, the J end by 0 bases, with 8 bases between. The CDR3 loop spans 15 amino acids.

The chain combines TRBV7-9 with TRBJ1-6; no definite D call. The CDR3 sequence is 14 residues long. The germline CDR1 and CDR2 sequences are SEHNR and FQNEAQ (reference sequence). V was shortened by 2 bases and J by 7 bases, with 9 bases between the two germline ends. The CDR3 spells CASSLKTVNSPLHF. The DNA for the CDR3 is TGTGCCAGCAGCTTAAAGACCGTGAATTCACCCCTCCACTTT.

The chain employs TRBV29-1 and TRBJ1-2; D is unclear. Germline loops: CDR1 SQVTM, CDR2 ANQGSEA. The CDR3 is made up of 12 amino acids. V lost 3 bases, J lost 7 bases, and 12 bases lay in between. The CDR3 here is CSVEASGGGYTF. The CDR3 nucleotides read TGCAGCGTTGAGGCGTCAGGAGGTGGCTACACCTTC.

This chain connects TRBV19 to TRBJ2-3, with unresolved D. There are 12 residues in the CDR3. CDR1 and CDR2 (germline): LNHDA, SQIVND (reference sequence). V lost 7 bases, J lost 5 bases, and 10 bases lay in between. The CDR3 loop reads CASTDGRDTQYF. The CDR3 DNA is TGTGCCAGTACGGACGGACGAGATACGCAGTATTTT. Variable domain in full (rest from reference TRBV19 and TRBJ2-3): DGGITQSPKYLFRKEGQNVTLSCEQNLNHDAMYWYRQDPGQGLRLIYYSQIVNDFQKGDIAEGYSVSREKKESFPLTVTSAQKNPTAFYLCASTDGRDTQYFGPGTRLTVL.

This rearrangement joins TRBV7-8 to TRBJ2-1, with D unclear. Between the trimmed V and J ends, which lost 4 bases and 4 bases, there was a span of 14 bases. CDR3 length: 15 residues. Germline lookup yields CDR1 SGHVS and CDR2 FQNEAQ. CDR3 amino acids: CASSSWSSGYNEQFF. The CDR3 DNA reads as TGTGCCAGCAGCTCGTGGTCTAGTGGGTACAATGAGCAGTTCTTC.

The rearrangement uses TRBV5-1 and TRBJ1-2; 8 positions match TRBD1. Trimming at V came to 6 bases and at J to 9 bases, leaving 16 bases not matched to a gene. The CDR3 loop spans 15 amino acids. From germline, CDR1 is SGHRS and CDR2 YFSETQ. The CDR3 loop is CASTTSPGTGRSYTF. For the CDR3, the DNA is TGCGCCAGCACAACTTCCCCGGGGACAGGACGGAGCTACACCTTC. The full variable domain, its missing parts supplied by reference TRBV5-1 and TRBJ1-2, is KAGVTQTPRYLIKTRGQQVTLSCSPISGHRSVSWYQQTPGQGLQFLFEYFSETQRNKGNFPGRFSGRQFSNSRSEMNVSTLELGDSALYLCASTTSPGTGRSYTFGSGTRLTVV.

The J gene is TRBJ1-1, the V gene TRBV9; D remains unclear. Trimming removed 0 bases from V and 0 bases from J, with 12 bases in between. The CDR3 covers 16 residues. Germline V gives CDR1 SGDLS, CDR2 YYNGEE. The CDR3 region is CASSVDGRTMNTEAFF. The CDR3 DNA reads TGTGCCAGCAGCGTAGACGGCAGGACCATGAACACTGAAGCTTTCTTT.

V is TRBV7-8 and J is TRBJ1-1; D unclear. CDR1 is SGHVS, CDR2 FQNEAQ, per germline. This CDR3 is 16 amino acids long. The germline V and J ends were trimmed by 2 bases and 4 bases, with 17 bases remaining between them. CDR3 loop: CASSLRSVVAGTEAFF. The CDR3 DNA reads TGTGCCAGCAGCTTAAGGTCGGTGGTCGCTGGCACTGAAGCTTTCTTT.

J is TRBJ2-7 and V is TRBV19, with 11 bases that match TRBD1. This CDR3 region has 15 residues. After removal of 5 bases from V and 5 bases from J, the junction contained 8 bases not matched to a gene. CDR1 is LNHDA, CDR2 SQIVND, per germline (reference sequence). This CDR3 reads CASSQDRGLLDEQYF. As DNA, the CDR3 is TGTGCCAGTAGTCAGGACAGGGGGCTGTTGGACGAGCAGTACTTC.

The table lists this clone with a count of one. The V call is TRBV30, the J call TRBJ1-1; TRBD1 is a possible D gene (5 bases). Trimming removed 2 bases at V and 0 bases at J, with 10 bases between. CDR1 is GTSNPN, CDR2 SVGIG, per germline (reference sequence). This CDR3 is built from 14 residues. Here the CDR3 DNA reads TGTGCCTGGAGTCAGGGCAGCATGAACACTGAAGCTTTCTTT. It encodes CAWSQGSMNTEAFF. The full variable domain, its missing parts supplied by reference TRBV30 and TRBJ1-1, is SQTIHQWPATLVQPVGSPLSLECTVEGTSNPNLYWYRQAAGRGLQLLFYSVGIGQISSEVPQNLSASRPQDRQFILSSKKLLLSDSGFYLCAWSQGSMNTEAFFGQGTRLTVV.

The V and J genes are TRBV9 and TRBJ2-2, with D possibly matching TRBD2 (6 bases). CDR1 is SGDLS, CDR2 YYNGEE, per germline. Between the trimmed V and J ends, which lost 4 bases and 1 base, there was a span of 11 bases. The CDR3 extends over 15 amino acids. CDR3 protein: CASSRGTQNTGELFF. In DNA form, the CDR3 reads TGTGCCAGCAGCCGGGGGACTCAGAACACCGGGGAGCTGTTTTTT.

The rearrangement joins TRBV4-3 to TRBJ1-1, with a weak D call TRBD1 (5 bases). This CDR3 has 14 amino acids. Germline V lookup: CDR1 LGHNA, CDR2 YSLEER. V was cut by 4 bases and J by 5 bases, with 14 bases left in between. The CDR3 DNA follows: TGCGCCAGCAGCCGAGTTCTAGAGGGGACTGAAGCTTTCTTT. As protein: CASSRVLEGTEAFF.

The V call is TRBV5-1, the J call TRBJ2-3; D unclear. This CDR3 contains 14 residues. V was cut by 1 base and J by 2 bases, with 8 bases left in between. The germline V gene encodes CDR1 SGHRS and CDR2 YFSETQ. The chain's CDR3 is CASSLLTHTDTQYF. CDR3 coding DNA: TGCGCCAGCAGCTTGTTAACTCACACAGATACGCAGTATTTT.

The chain couples TRBV6-5 to TRBJ1-2; D gene ambiguous. From germline, CDR1 is MNHEY and CDR2 SVGAGI. The V end was cut by 8 bases, the J end by 2 bases, with 18 bases between. The CDR3 consists of 15 residues. CDR3 protein: CASFTGRITNYGYTF. The CDR3 coding sequence is TGTGCCAGCTTCACCGGACGGATCACGAACTATGGCTACACCTTC.

CDR3 coding DNA: TGTGCCAGCAGCCAAGATATCGGTCACCTAAAGTCAGATACGCAGTATTTT. Translation gives CASSQDIGHLKSDTQYF. This chain links TRBV4-2 with TRBJ2-3, with D uncertain. This CDR3 contains 17 residues. Between the trimmed V and J ends, which lost 0 bases and 4 bases, there was a span of 17 bases. Per germline, CDR1 LGHNA and CDR2 YNFKEQ.

The V gene is TRBV4-3, the J gene TRBJ2-7, with 9 bases lining up with TRBD2. CDR1 is LGHNA and CDR2 is YSLEER in the germline V gene. The CDR3 length is 17 residues. Trimming took 1 base from V and 1 from J; bases not matched to a gene: 8. The chain's CDR3 is CASSQGVAGDYSYEQYF. CDR3 bases: TGCGCCAGCAGCCAAGGGGTAGCGGGGGATTATTCCTACGAGCAGTACTTC.

The chain employs TRBV19 and TRBJ1-5; tentative D call: TRBD1 (6 bases). Germline lookup yields CDR1 LNHDA and CDR2 SQIVND (reference sequence). This CDR3 is 14 amino acids long. The V end lost 6 bases, the J end lost 0 bases, and 9 bases lay between the germline ends. The CDR3 DNA follows: TGTGCCAGTAGAGGACAGTATAGCAATCAGCCCCAGCATTTT. Residues: CASRGQYSNQPQHF.

This chain connects TRBV10-1 to TRBJ2-5; the match to TRBD1 covers 7 bases. This CDR3 spans 14 amino acids. Germline trimming cut 4 bases from V and 4 bases from J; bases unmatched to any gene: 6. Germline CDR1 is WNHNN and CDR2 is SYGVQD (reference sequence). The CDR3 protein is CASSATGSAETQYF. DNA for the CDR3: TGCGCCAGCAGTGCGACAGGGAGTGCAGAGACCCAGTACTTC.